A single sample is the source of the 8 T cell receptor beta chains below, sequenced in a study of regulatory T cells in long-lasting Graves disease. As for time point: newly diagnosed GD, antithyroid drugs for less than 3 months. From RNA extracted from PBMCs, the TCR library was made. Arm-PCR of CDR3 regions and iRepertoire HTBI primers were the basis on which TCR beta libraries were built. MiXCR, run by TCRdb on the multiplex PCR reads, gives a single entry per CDR3 protein. There are more than 350,000 distinct CDR3 sequences in the sample; approximately 15% occur only once, and over 15% lies in the top ten. The same specimen was also included in a second study, on T cells in Graves' hyperthyroidism and ophthalmopathy.

Sequenced here: peripheral blood mononuclear cells (PBMCs), sampled at new diagnosis, from a patient treated with antithyroid drugs. Receptors were obtained from a woman aged 25 to 39 with Graves disease.

This clonotype was counted many times. The rearrangement links TRBV11-3 to TRBJ2-2; 7 bases map to TRBD2. The V segment lost 3 bases and the J segment 5 bases; nucleotides outside the gene matches: 6. Per the germline V gene, CDR1 is SGHNT and CDR2 is YENEEA. The CDR3 runs to 15 residues. CDR3 loop: CASSFSLAVTGELFF. CDR3 in DNA: TGTGCCAGCAGCTTCTCTCTAGCGGTAACCGGGGAGCTGTTTTTT. Supplemented by reference TRBV11-3 and TRBJ2-2, the full variable domain reads EAGVVQSPRYKIIEKKQPVAFWCNPISGHNTLYWYLQNLGQGPELLIRYENEEAVDDSQLPKDRFSAERLKGVDSTLKIQPAELGDSAVYLCASSFSLAVTGELFFGEGSRLTVL.

This clonotype was recorded at least ten times. The chain recombines TRBV3-1 with TRBJ2-1, with 7 bases matching TRBD1. The CDR3 consists of 13 residues. Per germline, CDR1 LGHDT and CDR2 YNNKEL (reference sequence). J was trimmed by 7 bases and V by 7 bases; bases with no gene match: 7. The CDR3 nucleotides are TGTGCCAGCACGGTAAGCAGGGGGAATGAGCAGTTCTTC. Protein: CASTVSRGNEQFF.

This clonotype was recorded many times. This sequence joins TRBV30 and TRBJ1-5; D is unresolved. CDR1 and CDR2 (germline): GTSNPN, SVGIG (reference sequence). This CDR3 has 13 amino acids. The V end lost 0 bases, the J end lost 0 bases, and 3 bases lay between the germline ends. The chain's CDR3 is CAWSVNSNQPQHF. In DNA form, the CDR3 reads TGTGCCTGGAGTGTAAATAGCAATCAGCCCCAGCATTTT.

About this clonotype: Just one base apart from a much larger clone, this may be a read error. The chain carries TRBV30 and TRBJ2-2, with TRBD2 identical over 11 bases. Germline V gene lookup returns CDR1 GTSNPN and CDR2 SVGIG (reference sequence). The CDR3 covers 15 residues. V was clipped by 2 bases and J by 6 bases; unmatched bases: 5. DNA of the CDR3: TGTGCCTGGAGTTCACTAGCGGGAGCGGCCGGGGAGCTGTTTTTT. As protein: CAWSSLAGAAGELFF. Drawing the rest from reference TRBV30 and TRBJ2-2, the complete variable domain is SQTIHQWPATLVQPVGSPLSLECTVEGTSNPNLYWYRQAAGRGLQLLFYSVGIGQISSEVPQNLSASRPQDRQFILSSKKLLLSDSGFYLCAWSSLAGAAGELFFGEGSRLTVL.

The J gene is TRBJ2-2, the V gene TRBV12-3 or TRBV12-4; TRBD2 aligns across 7 bases. With 3 bases clipped from V and 3 bases from J, the junction kept 7 bases outside the gene matches. The CDR3 spans 16 residues. DNA for the CDR3: TGTGCCAGCAGTTTTTGGGCTAGCGGTGACACCGGGGAGCTGTTTTTT. Encoded protein: CASSFWASGDTGELFF.

This clonotype has only a few counts. The chain recombines TRBV20-1 with TRBJ2-7; a possible D gene is TRBD2 (6 bases). From germline, CDR1 is DFQATT and CDR2 SNEGSKA (reference sequence). The CDR3 runs 14 residues. Trimming removed 2 bases at V and 7 bases at J, with 18 bases between. The CDR3 DNA follows: TGCAGTGCTAGATTCTCAGGACTGGCGGGAGAGCAGTACTTC. Protein sequence: CSARFSGLAGEQYF.

This clonotype was detected many times. This chain connects TRBV28 to TRBJ2-3; possible D gene TRBD2, 5 bases. CDR1 is MDHEN, CDR2 SYDVKM, per germline. The CDR3 consists of 16 residues. Trimming pared 0 bases from V and 0 bases from J, leaving 10 bases between. The CDR3 sequence is CASSLWDSPSTDTQYF. The CDR3 nucleotides read TGTGCCAGCAGTTTATGGGACTCACCTAGCACAGATACGCAGTATTTT.

The rearrangement uses TRBV20-1 and TRBJ2-5; 8 positions match TRBD1. The J call could be wrong; TRBJ2-7 is a better fit for the DNA end. Germline-derived CDR1 and CDR2 are DFQATT and SNEGSKA (reference sequence). The CDR3 has 13 residues. This chain's CDR3 is CSARGDRFYEQYF. The CDR3 DNA reads as TGCAGTGCTAGGGGGGACAGGTTCTACGAGCAGTACTTC.